This TCR beta chain was documented in a study of cytomegalovirus exposure and HLA in healthy donors. The germline V gene encodes CDR1 ENHRY and CDR2 SYGVKD. The CDR3 totals 16 residues. V was clipped by 0 bases and J by 2 bases, with 13 bases between them. The table came from immunoSEQ multiplex PCR; TCRdb's copy has only in-frame clones and leaves some out. The table lists under 300,000 clones, about 86% of them singletons, with about 1.2% in the top ten. Regarding the study as a whole: In a later analysis, first-cohort TCR clusters were found to tend to co-occur in the 95 to 150 validation repertoires.

The sample holds many counts of this clone. The antigen is not known. The receptor comes from a woman in her 30s in good health and CMV-seropositive. The genes are TRBV10-3 and TRBJ1-1, with D tentatively TRBD1 (5 bases). Source material: PBMCs. CDR3 region: CAISESTGGGNTEAFF. CDR3 nucleotide sequence: TGTGCCATCAGTGAGTCGACCGGGGGTGGAAACACTGAAGCTTTCTTT.